This T cell receptor beta chain was sequenced in a study of Ad26.COV2.S vaccination and SARS-CoV-2 variants. Across the whole study: Doses of Ad26.COV2.S were injected into muscle once or twice, 56 days apart.

The ends were cut back, 6 bases at V and 6 bases at J, with 16 bases in the middle. Germline CDR1 SQVTM, CDR2 ANQGSEA. The CDR3 loop spans 13 amino acids. Sample treatment: some 19 received Ad26.COV2.S at low or high dose, single or two shots; roughly 5 received placebo; per-sample allocation not given. Following the first vaccine or placebo injection, samples were taken on day 63. TCRdb's table, derived via immunoSEQ multiplex PCR, lists solely in-frame clones and lacks some. This repertoire shows hundreds of thousands of clones, more than 75% found once; its top ten account for approximately 3.4%. This sample comprised peripheral blood, obtained in a trial of Ad26.COV2.S vaccine versus placebo. The TCR comes from a person between 18 and 65 years old who received the Ad26.COV2.S COVID-19 vaccine or a placebo. The chain carries TRBV29-1 and TRBJ2-3, with D possibly matching TRBD1 (6 bases). Here the CDR3 reads CSVRDARGDTQYF. The CDR3 bases are TGCAGCGTCCGGGACGCAAGGGGGGATACGCAGTATTTT.